The 16 T cell receptor beta chains below all came from one sample that was sequenced in a study of human T cells and chemical hapten exposure (dated by TCRdb to about 2021). Library prep was done by RACE. The instrument was a NextSeq 500. The public reads were run again by TCRdb, first through fastp at Q25 and then through MiXCR, and only productive beta chains were kept. Here each entry gathers all rows of one CDR3 protein and keeps the most common genes and DNA. This sample lists more than 100,000 distinct CDR3 sequences; less than 15% were detected once. Together, the top ten hold approximately 2.6% of the sample. The sample's time point label, decoded: pre-sensitization, week 0. The sample's treatment or condition label is to be understood as: therapeutic diphenylcyclopropenone sensitization with weekly scalp DPC. The source material was whole blood, sampled in connection with sensitization to the hapten diphenylcyclopropenone (DPC). Receptors were obtained from a woman aged 18 to 35 with alopecia areata. Some clones in this sample may be carry-over from other donors' samples.

The chain carries TRBV5-5 and TRBJ2-7; D possibly corresponds to TRBD1 (5 bases). The CDR3 totals 14 residues. V was pared by 2 bases and J by 5 bases, with 14 bases between. Germline values: CDR1 SGHKS, CDR2 YYEKEE (reference sequence). Here the CDR3 DNA reads TGTGCCAGCAGCTTCTCAGTCAGGGCAAACGAGCAGTACTTC. Its protein is CASSFSVRANEQYF. The whole variable domain, filled in from reference TRBV5-5 and TRBJ2-7, reads DAGVTQSPTHLIKTRGQQVTLRCSPISGHKSVSWYQQVLGQGPQFIFQYYEKEERGRGNFPDRFSARQFPNYSSELNVNALLLGDSALYLCASSFSVRANEQYFGPGTRLTVT.

There are many counts of this clonotype. V and J are TRBV2 and TRBJ1-2, with D maybe TRBD1 (6 bases). Trimming took 6 bases from V and 6 from J, leaving 14 bases between them. The germline CDR1 and CDR2 sequences are SNHLY and FYNNEI. The CDR3 extends over 13 amino acids. The CDR3 sequence: CASSIQGRDGYTF. In DNA, the CDR3 is TGTGCCAGCAGCATACAGGGTCGAGATGGCTACACCTTC.

In its sample, this clonotype was seen a few times. The V call is TRBV21-1, the J call TRBJ2-7; the table's D gene call, TRBD1, was not cross checked with the DNA. TRBV21-1 is a pseudogene locus. The CDR3 runs to 16 residues. CDR3 coding DNA: TGTGCCAGCAGCGAAGGAACCTGGGACAGTGGGTACGAGCAGTACTTC. Translating it yields CASSEGTWDSGYEQYF.

This clonotype was found a few times. The chain combines TRBV20-1 with TRBJ1-3, with unresolved D. The CDR3 is 14 residues long. V was pared by 0 bases and J by 5 bases, with 11 bases between. The V gene's germline CDR1 is DFQATT and CDR2 SNEGSKA (reference sequence). The CDR3 loop reads CSARDRIGRNTIYF. The CDR3 DNA reads as TGCAGTGCTAGAGATAGGATAGGGCGAAACACCATATATTTT.

This clonotype appeared many times. The gene calls are TRBV30 and TRBJ1-6; 8 bases are a match to TRBD1. In germline, CDR1 is GTSNPN, CDR2 SVGIG (reference sequence). The length of the CDR3 is 14 residues. Trimming removed 4 bases from V and 6 bases from J; junction bases left unmatched: 5. The CDR3 region is CAWTGTGFNSPLHF. In nucleotides, the CDR3 is TGTGCCTGGACCGGGACAGGCTTTAATTCACCCCTCCACTTT.

This sequence joins TRBV29-1 and TRBJ2-5; no clear D gene. Germline V gene sequence: CDR1 SQVTM, CDR2 ANQGSEA. The ends were cut back, 6 bases at V and 0 bases at J, with 5 bases in the middle. This CDR3 is 11 amino acids long. As DNA, the CDR3 is TGCAGCGTGGAGTACCAAGAGACCCAGTACTTC. Protein sequence: CSVEYQETQYF.

This clonotype was observed a few times. The chain couples TRBV27 to TRBJ2-7; 9 bases match TRBD1. The length of the CDR3 is 14 residues. Trimming removed 6 bases from V and 0 bases from J; junction bases left unmatched: 3. Germline CDR1 and CDR2: MNHEY and SMNVEV (reference sequence). The chain's CDR3 is CASREGQGSYEQYF. CDR3 nucleotides: TGTGCCAGCAGGGAGGGACAGGGCTCCTACGAGCAGTACTTC.

This clonotype was seen at least ten times. V usage is TRBV20-1 and J usage is TRBJ1-2; a possible D gene is TRBD1 (5 bases). The germline V gene encodes CDR1 DFQATT and CDR2 SNEGSKA (reference sequence). The CDR3 length is 13 residues. Between the trimmed V and J ends, which lost 3 bases and 4 bases, there was a span of 12 bases. The CDR3 region is CSASVGARYGYTF. The CDR3 DNA is TGCAGTGCTAGTGTAGGGGCCCGCTATGGCTACACCTTC.

In its sample, this clonotype was seen a few times. This chain uses TRBV20-1 with TRBJ1-2, with 8 bases fitting TRBD1. V shed 6 bases, J shed 14 bases, and the junction held 17 bases outside the gene matches. The CDR3 is made up of 13 amino acids. Germline assignment: CDR1 DFQATT and CDR2 SNEGSKA (reference sequence). The CDR3: CSAYPLPGQGLTF. Written as DNA, the CDR3 is TGCAGTGCCTACCCCCTCCCCGGACAGGGTCTGACCTTC.

The chain carries TRBV2 and TRBJ2-3; D is unclear. Germline V gene sequence: CDR1 SNHLY, CDR2 FYNNEI. This CDR3 is 15 amino acids long. V lost 4 bases and J lost 4, with 15 bases in between. CDR3 DNA sequence: TGTGCCAGCAGTGGGGTAGGCCGTGGGGCAGATACGCAGTATTTT. This encodes CASSGVGRGADTQYF.

The J gene is TRBJ1-4, the V gene TRBV5-1; possibly TRBD1 for D (6 bases). CDR3 size: 14 residues. Germline assignment: CDR1 SGHRS and CDR2 YFSETQ. Between the trimmed V and J ends, which lost 2 bases and 8 bases, there was a span of 13 bases. The DNA of the CDR3 is TGCGCCAGCAGCTTCGGGGGGCTTATGGAAAAACTGTTTTTT. It translates to CASSFGGLMEKLFF.

This clonotype was counted a few times. The genes are TRBV4-1 and TRBJ1-1; tentative D call: TRBD1 (6 bases). In germline, CDR1 is MGHRA, CDR2 YSYEKL. The CDR3 contains 16 residues. Trimming stripped 4 bases from V and 6 bases from J, with 21 bases between. CDR3 sequence (DNA): TGCGCCAGCAGCCCTCCTGAGGGAGGGGGGAGCGCTGAAGCTTTCTTT. It translates to CASSPPEGGGSAEAFF.

This clonotype was detected a few times. The chain links TRBV5-1 to TRBJ2-7; D not certain. The CDR3 length is 14 residues. V was clipped by 5 bases and J by 2 bases, with 14 bases between them. CDR1 and CDR2 (germline): SGHRS, YFSETQ. The CDR3 reads CASSLLGNTYEQYF. The CDR3 coding sequence is TGCGCCAGCAGTCTTCTTGGGAATACCTACGAGCAGTACTTC.

The chain's CDR3 is CASRGGYSGANVLTF. The CDR3 DNA reads as TGTGCCAGCCGTGGGGGTTACTCTGGGGCCAACGTCCTGACTTTC. This chain joins TRBV19 and TRBJ2-6; D is perhaps TRBD1 or TRBD2 (5 bases each). Trimming pared 9 bases from V and 0 bases from J, leaving 12 bases between. This CDR3 comprises 15 residues. Germline CDR1 reads LNHDA; CDR2 reads SQIVND (reference sequence). Using reference TRBV19 and TRBJ2-6 for the parts outside the CDR3, the full variable domain is DGGITQSPKYLFRKEGQNVTLSCEQNLNHDAMYWYRQDPGQGLRLIYYSQIVNDFQKGDIAEGYSVSREKKESFPLTVTSAQKNPTAFYLCASRGGYSGANVLTFGAGSRLTVL.

As to this clonotype: A much larger clone lies a single base off, so this may be a read error. The V call is TRBV5-1, the J call TRBJ2-2; D possibly corresponds to TRBD2 (6 bases). Germline-derived CDR1 and CDR2 are SGHRS and YFSETQ. There are 15 residues in the CDR3. The CDR3 loop reads CASSRPTANTGGLFF. CDR3 nucleotides: TGCGCCAGCAGCAGGCCGACAGCGAACACCGGGGGGCTGTTTTTT.

V and J are TRBV7-2 and TRBJ2-7; D gene uncertain. Between the trimmed V and J ends, which lost 2 bases and 2 bases, there was a span of 10 bases. Per germline, CDR1 SGHTA and CDR2 FQGNSA. The CDR3 is 14 residues long. In nucleotides, the CDR3 is TGTGCCAGCAGCTTAACCCCGTCGGCCTACGAGCAGTACTTC. This encodes CASSLTPSAYEQYF. The whole variable domain, remainder taken from reference TRBV7-2 and TRBJ2-7, is GAGVSQSPSNKVTEKGKDVELRCDPISGHTALYWYRQSLGQGLEFLIYFQGNSAPDKSGLPSDRFSAERTGGSVSTLTIQRTQQEDSAVYLCASSLTPSAYEQYFGPGTRLTVT.